These 5 T cell receptor beta chains came from one sample sequenced in a study of blood T cell repertoires in COVID-19. Profiling relied on immunoSEQ multiplex PCR, and the TCRdb table lists in-frame clones only, not all of them. The sample carries some 88,000 clones, roughly nine tenths recorded once. Source material: peripheral blood. The receptors were gathered from a human donor with active COVID-19. The donor label of this sample is uncertain.

The rearrangement joins TRBV9 to TRBJ1-2, with D tentatively TRBD1 (5 bases). CDR1 is SGDLS and CDR2 is YYNGEE in the germline V gene. V lost 0 bases and J 3 bases, leaving 18 bases between the germline ends. The CDR3 consists of 17 residues. Here the CDR3 reads CASSVGPAGGEYYGYTF. DNA of the CDR3: TGTGCCAGCAGCGTAGGGCCTGCGGGGGGAGAATACTATGGCTACACCTTC.

The sample holds a few counts of this clone. The CDR3 region is CASSSPTYPSGQYF. The CDR3, as DNA: TGTGCCAGCAGCTCCCCCACGTACCCGTCGGGGCAGTACTTC. The rearrangement links TRBV7-2 to TRBJ2-7; D is unclear. Germline values: CDR1 SGHTA, CDR2 FQGNSA. Deletions cut 4 bases from V and 9 bases from J, with 19 bases between. CDR3 length: 14 amino acids.

The genes are TRBV19 and TRBJ1-4; 9 positions match TRBD1. Per germline, CDR1 LNHDA and CDR2 SQIVND (reference sequence). V was pared by 0 bases and J by 5 bases, with 4 bases of the junction left unmatched. The CDR3 extends over 16 amino acids. The chain's CDR3 is CASSIDLGTGNEKLFF. The CDR3 DNA sequence: TGTGCCAGTAGTATAGATCTCGGGACAGGGAATGAAAAACTGTTTTTT.

The V and J genes are TRBV7-3 and TRBJ2-3; no definite D call. Between the trimmed V and J ends, which lost 4 bases and 5 bases, there was a span of 10 bases. CDR3 size: 13 residues. Germline V lookup: CDR1 SGHTA, CDR2 FQGTGA. The CDR3, as DNA: TGTGCCAGCAGCTGGTCAGATGAAGATACGCAGTATTTT. Amino acid sequence: CASSWSDEDTQYF. The complete variable domain, with remaining parts taken from reference TRBV7-3 and TRBJ2-3, reads GAGVSQTPSNKVTEKGKYVELRCDPISGHTALYWYRQSLGQGPEFLIYFQGTGAADDSGLPNDRFFAVRPEGSVSTLKIQRTERGDSAVYLCASSWSDEDTQYFGPGTRLTVL.

V usage is TRBV21-1 and J usage is TRBJ1-5. TRBV21-1 is a pseudogene locus. The CDR3 totals 14 residues. CDR3 coding DNA: TGTGCCAGCAGCAACGGCGGGTACAATCAGCCCCAGCATTTT. Protein: CASSNGGYNQPQHF.